These 2 T cell receptor beta chains were all obtained from the same sample, sequenced in a study of blood T cells in healthy people across ages (dated by TCRdb to the mid-2010s). Library creation used 5' RACE. These reads were obtained on an Illumina HiSeq 2500. The second PCR ran for about 7 to 11 cycles and used a J-beta primer mix along with a sample-barcoded 5' primer. The raw public reads went through TCRdb reprocessing: fastp at Q25, MiXCR clone calling, in-frame beta chains kept. Rows merge per CDR3 protein into single entries with the most common DNA and genes. For this sample there are approximately 700,000 distinct CDR3 sequences; 32% appear just once. Less than 20% of the sample comes from the top ten. Source material: blood. The receptor set was obtained from a woman of 80 years or more in good health. Donor details come from another sample of the same person, matched by shared clones.

The J gene is TRBJ2-3, the V gene TRBV6-2 or TRBV6-3, with TRBD2 identical over 7 bases. The CDR3 length is 15 residues. Germline V lookup: CDR1 MNHEY, CDR2 SVGEGT. Unmatched junction bases numbered 12, after V lost 7 bases and J lost 5 bases. CDR3 sequence: CASNERGGWRDTQYF. The CDR3 nucleotides are TGTGCCAGCAACGAGCGGGGTGGTTGGAGAGATACGCAGTATTTT.

The V and J genes are TRBV20-1 and TRBJ2-7; possibly TRBD2 for D (6 bases). The CDR3 contains 13 residues. Per the germline V gene, CDR1 is DFQATT and CDR2 is SNEGSKA (reference sequence). Deletions cut 3 bases from V and 2 bases from J, with 11 bases between. The CDR3 protein is CSASSGEPYEQYF. The CDR3 nucleotides are TGCAGTGCTAGTTCGGGGGAGCCCTACGAGCAGTACTTC.